One sample yielded the 29 T cell receptor beta chains listed below, sequenced in a study of blood T cell repertoires in COVID-19. Some clones are missing from TCRdb's copy, which holds only in-frame ones; the method was immunoSEQ multiplex PCR. Among fewer than 350,000 clones listed, 85% to 90% were seen once. Sequenced input: peripheral blood. The receptor set was obtained from a woman in her 30s with COVID-19, enrolled during active disease.

This clone was seen a handful of times. V is TRBV7-2 and J is TRBJ1-5; D is ambiguous. Deletions cut 2 bases from V and 0 bases from J, with 8 bases between. The CDR3 sequence is 15 residues long. The V gene's germline CDR1 is SGHTA and CDR2 FQGNSA. The CDR3: CASSLIQYSNQPQHF. In nucleotides, the CDR3 is TGTGCCAGCAGCTTAATACAGTATAGCAATCAGCCCCAGCATTTT.

The CDR3 sequence is CASSHLAGAIYEQYF. CDR3 DNA sequence: TGTGCCAGCAGCCATCTAGCGGGGGCCATCTACGAGCAGTACTTC. The J gene is TRBJ2-7, the V gene TRBV4-2; 10 bases are shared with TRBD2. With V trimmed by 3 bases and J by 3 bases, 5 bases remained unmatched. The CDR3 sequence is 15 residues long. CDR1 and CDR2 (germline): LGHNA, YNFKEQ.

The sample holds a few counts of this clone. This sequence joins TRBV19 and TRBJ2-1, with TRBD2 identical over 16 bases. CDR1 is LNHDA and CDR2 is SQIVND in the germline V gene (reference sequence). The V and J ends lost 5 bases and 4 bases, in that order; junction bases with no gene match: 2. This CDR3 region has 16 residues. The CDR3 loop is CASSVGLAGGYNEQFF. In DNA form, the CDR3 reads TGTGCCAGTAGTGTGGGACTAGCGGGGGGGTACAATGAGCAGTTCTTC.

The chain uses TRBV7-2 and TRBJ2-7, with a possible D match to TRBD1 (6 bases). Trimming left V 1 base short and J 7 bases short, with 14 bases between. Germline V gives CDR1 SGHTA, CDR2 FQGNSA. The CDR3 consists of 14 residues. The CDR3 DNA reads TGTGCCAGCAGCTTAGTCTCAGGGGTCAGGGAGCAGTACTTC. Protein sequence: CASSLVSGVREQYF.

The chain couples TRBV6-5 to TRBJ2-1; tentatively, D is TRBD2 (5 bases). This CDR3 has 11 residues. The V end lost 10 bases, the J end lost 12 bases, and 16 bases lay between the germline ends. CDR1 is MNHEY and CDR2 is SVGAGI in the germline V gene. The CDR3 DNA reads TGTGCCACCTCTCGGGATGCGACGCAGTTCTTC. This gives the protein CATSRDATQFF.

This chain connects TRBV20-1 to TRBJ2-5; tentatively, D is TRBD2 (5 bases). The CDR3 has 11 residues. Germline values: CDR1 DFQATT, CDR2 SNEGSKA (reference sequence). V was pared by 3 bases and J by 4 bases, with 6 bases between. CDR3 sequence reads: CSARGRETQYF. DNA for the CDR3: TGCAGTGCTAGGGGGAGAGAGACCCAGTACTTC.

The rearrangement links TRBV6-5 to TRBJ1-1; D is possibly TRBD1 (6 bases). The CDR3 covers 14 residues. CDR1 MNHEY and CDR2 SVGAGI come from the germline V gene. Trimming shortened V by 5 bases and J by 5 bases, and 15 bases separated the two germline ends. The CDR3 spells CASSPGEGETEAFF. DNA of the CDR3: TGTGCCAGCAGTCCAGGGGAGGGGGAGACTGAAGCTTTCTTT.

V gene TRBV28 combines with J gene TRBJ1-2; D unresolved. Germline assignment: CDR1 MDHEN and CDR2 SYDVKM. V dropped 5 bases and J dropped 0 bases, with 13 bases sitting between them. CDR3 size: 15 residues. The CDR3 coding sequence is TGTGCCAGCAGTCCTTGGCGGATCTCTAACTATGGCTACACCTTC. Translated: CASSPWRISNYGYTF.

This chain joins TRBV13 and TRBJ2-7; TRBD1 agrees at 9 bases. J lost 2 bases, V lost 4 bases, and 12 bases had no gene match. The length of the CDR3 is 17 residues. CDR1 PRHDT and CDR2 FYEKMQ come from the germline V gene (reference sequence). CDR3 in amino acids: CASSSTADRGSPYEQYF. The DNA of the CDR3 is TGTGCCAGCAGCTCCACCGCCGACAGGGGGTCCCCCTACGAGCAGTACTTC.

The rearrangement joins TRBV4-1 to TRBJ2-7; D perhaps matches TRBD2 (6 bases). Germline loops: CDR1 MGHRA, CDR2 YSYEKL. The V end lost 2 bases, the J end lost 2 bases, and 10 bases lay between the germline ends. This CDR3 contains 14 residues. In nucleotides, the CDR3 is TGCGCCAGCAGCCAATCGGGACTCACCTACGAGCAGTACTTC. Its protein is CASSQSGLTYEQYF.

The chain recombines TRBV19 with TRBJ1-1; the D gene is possibly TRBD1 (6 bases). CDR3 length: 15 residues. CDR1 is LNHDA, CDR2 SQIVND, per germline (reference sequence). V dropped 4 bases and J dropped 0 bases, with 12 bases sitting between them. In nucleotides, the CDR3 is TGTGCCAGTAGTACGAGGACAGCCATGAACACTGAAGCTTTCTTT. Translated, it gives CASSTRTAMNTEAFF.

This clone showed up just a few times. The genes are TRBV5-1 and TRBJ2-3, with 10 nucleotides matching TRBD2. The V segment lost 6 bases and the J segment 6 bases; nucleotides outside the gene matches: 16. The CDR3 has 17 residues. Germline V gene data show CDR1 as SGHRS and CDR2 as YFSETQ. The DNA of the CDR3 is TGCGCCAGCAAGACGGCTAGCGGGGGACTAAGCCGCGATACGCAGTATTTT. Encoded protein: CASKTASGGLSRDTQYF.

This clone was counted a few times. This chain links TRBV28 with TRBJ1-6; D is perhaps TRBD1 (5 bases). Between the trimmed V and J ends, which lost 11 bases and 14 bases, there was a span of 16 bases. The length of the CDR3 is 11 residues. CDR1 MDHEN and CDR2 SYDVKM come from the germline V gene. The CDR3 DNA follows: TGTGCCTCGGAAGGGGTGTCGGCCCTCCACTTT. Encoded protein: CASEGVSALHF.

V and J are TRBV7-2 and TRBJ2-3; 7 positions match TRBD2. There are 17 residues in the CDR3. Germline values: CDR1 SGHTA, CDR2 FQGNSA. Trimming at V came to 1 base and at J to 2 bases, leaving 9 bases not matched to a gene. The CDR3: CASSLGVTSDLTDTQYF. Here the CDR3 DNA reads TGTGCCAGCAGCTTAGGAGTCACTAGCGACCTCACAGATACGCAGTATTTT.

J is TRBJ2-7 and V is TRBV18; 7 bases map to TRBD1. The CDR3 totals 14 residues. The J segment lost 2 bases and the V segment lost 3 bases, leaving 4 bases of the junction unmatched. Germline-derived CDR1 and CDR2 are KGHSH and LQKENI. The CDR3 sequence is CASSPLGQTYEQYF. CDR3 in DNA: TGTGCCAGCTCACCGCTGGGACAGACCTACGAGCAGTACTTC.

The chain employs TRBV19 and TRBJ2-2; 12 positions agree with TRBD2. Per the germline V gene, CDR1 is LNHDA and CDR2 is SQIVND (reference sequence). V shed 2 bases and J 4 bases; nucleotides not matched to a gene: 5. The CDR3 runs to 17 residues. Here the CDR3 reads CASSITSGGYSTGELFF. Here the CDR3 DNA reads TGTGCCAGTAGTATAACTAGCGGGGGGTATAGCACCGGGGAGCTGTTTTTT.

V is TRBV27 and J is TRBJ1-5; TRBD1 agrees at 7 bases. CDR1 is MNHEY and CDR2 is SMNVEV in the germline V gene (reference sequence). The V and J ends lost 6 bases and 3 bases, in that order; junction bases with no gene match: 5. This CDR3 contains 14 residues. The CDR3 bases are TGTGCCAGCAGAAGACAGGGCCTCAATCAGCCCCAGCATTTT. This gives the protein CASRRQGLNQPQHF.

CDR3 residues: CASSSLQATTNSPLHF. The CDR3 coding sequence is TGTGCCAGCAGCTCCCTCCAGGCAACCACGAATTCACCCCTCCACTTT. This chain joins TRBV7-9 and TRBJ1-6; D uncertain. Germline loops: CDR1 SEHNR, CDR2 FQNEAQ (reference sequence). CDR3 length: 16 residues. Trimming took off 4 bases at V and 7 bases at J, with 17 bases between the two ends. The full variable domain, completed using reference TRBV7-9 and TRBJ1-6, is DTGVSQNPRHKITKRGQNVTFRCDPISEHNRLYWYRQTLGQGPEFLTYFQNEAQLEKSRLLSDRFSAERPKGSFSTLEIQRTEQGDSAMYLCASSSLQATTNSPLHFGNGTRLTVT.

This chain links TRBV7-2 with TRBJ2-7; 7 bases map to TRBD2. CDR1 and CDR2 (germline): SGHTA, FQGNSA. This CDR3 is 14 amino acids long. The junction had 4 bases not matched to a gene; V was cut back by 5 bases and J by 0 bases. This CDR3 reads CASSHWGGSYEQYF. CDR3 nucleotide sequence: TGTGCCAGCAGCCACTGGGGGGGCTCCTACGAGCAGTACTTC.

The chain has TRBV28 and TRBJ2-3; TRBD2 matches at 9 bases. The CDR3 loop spans 16 amino acids. Trimming cost V 3 bases and J 1 base; bases outside gene matches: 5. The germline V gene encodes CDR1 MDHEN and CDR2 SYDVKM. For the CDR3, the DNA is TGTGCCAGCAGTTTTCTAGCGGGGATTCGCACAGATACGCAGTATTTT. Translated: CASSFLAGIRTDTQYF.

The rearrangement links TRBV3-1 (or the pseudogene TRBV3-2) to TRBJ1-4; TRBD1 might be the D (6 bases). Trimming took 4 bases from V and 7 from J, leaving 16 bases between them. Germline V gene lookup returns CDR1 LGHDT and CDR2 YNNKEL (reference sequence). This CDR3 spans 15 amino acids. The CDR3 loop reads CASSPRAGVVEKLFF. CDR3 nucleotides: TGTGCCAGCAGCCCGCGGGCAGGGGTGGTTGAAAAACTGTTTTTT.

The J gene is TRBJ2-7, the V gene TRBV5-1; D uncertain. The CDR3 has 16 residues. CDR1 is SGHRS, CDR2 YFSETQ, per germline. V was pared by 2 bases and J by 1 base, with 16 bases between. The CDR3: CASSLALGKTSYEQYF. The CDR3 DNA sequence: TGCGCCAGCAGCTTAGCCCTGGGCAAAACTTCCTACGAGCAGTACTTC. The variable domain in full, with the rest retrieved from reference TRBV5-1 and TRBJ2-7, is KAGVTQTPRYLIKTRGQQVTLSCSPISGHRSVSWYQQTPGQGLQFLFEYFSETQRNKGNFPGRFSGRQFSNSRSEMNVSTLELGDSALYLCASSLALGKTSYEQYFGPGTRLTVT.

The chain links TRBV2 to TRBJ1-2, with 7 positions matching TRBD1. Germline V gene sequence: CDR1 SNHLY, CDR2 FYNNEI. This CDR3 contains 14 residues. J lost 7 bases, V lost 2 bases, and 7 bases had no gene match. CDR3 in DNA: TGTGCCAGCAGTGAATTTAGGACAGGTGGTGGCTACACCTTC. Translating it yields CASSEFRTGGGYTF.

The chain recombines TRBV6-5 with TRBJ1-6, with D maybe TRBD1 (6 bases). Trimming removed 6 bases from V and 8 bases from J, with 17 bases in between. CDR3 size: 15 residues. Germline CDR1 reads MNHEY; CDR2 reads SVGAGI. The CDR3 nucleotides are TGTGCCAGCAGCGATACCGGGACACCTTATTCACCCCTCCACTTT. It is translated as CASSDTGTPYSPLHF.

The chain employs TRBV5-1 and TRBJ1-4; 7 bases map to TRBD1. J lost 10 bases, V lost 1 base, and 7 bases had no gene match. Germline V gene sequence: CDR1 SGHRS, CDR2 YFSETQ. This CDR3 has 14 residues. In DNA form, the CDR3 reads TGCGCCAGCAGCTTGTGGTATAGACAGGGAAAACTGTTTTTT. Protein product: CASSLWYRQGKLFF.

The gene calls are TRBV4-1 and TRBJ1-2, with D possibly being TRBD1 (5 bases). Trimming cost V 0 bases and J 4 bases, with 12 bases left between them. CDR3 length: 15 amino acids. Germline lookup yields CDR1 MGHRA and CDR2 YSYEKL. This CDR3 is CASSQEGGGGYGYTF. The CDR3 DNA reads as TGCGCCAGCAGCCAAGAGGGGGGGGGAGGCTATGGCTACACCTTC.

Ten or more counts support this clone. The rearrangement uses TRBV27 and TRBJ2-1, with D maybe TRBD1 (7 bases). Germline V gene sequence: CDR1 MNHEY, CDR2 SMNVEV (reference sequence). V lost 8 bases to trimming and J lost 4 bases, with 15 bases between them. The CDR3 is 14 amino acids. The CDR3 region is CASGDREVYNEQFF. Here the CDR3 DNA reads TGTGCCAGCGGTGACAGGGAGGTATACAATGAGCAGTTCTTC.

This chain connects TRBV3-1 (or the pseudogene TRBV3-2) to TRBJ2-7; 11 bases line up with TRBD2. J gave up 4 bases and V 1 base, and 6 bases lay outside the gene matches. Germline CDR1 and CDR2: LGHDT and YNNKEL (reference sequence). The CDR3 spans 16 residues. The CDR3 sequence is CASSQGTSGGLYEQYF. In nucleotides, the CDR3 is TGTGCCAGCAGCCAAGGCACTAGCGGGGGTTTATACGAGCAGTACTTC.

The genes are TRBV3-1 (or the pseudogene TRBV3-2) and TRBJ1-1, with a possible D match to TRBD1 (6 bases). Between the trimmed V and J ends, which lost 1 base and 5 bases, there was a span of 8 bases. CDR3 length: 13 residues. CDR1 is LGHDT and CDR2 is YNNKEL in the germline V gene (reference sequence). CDR3 nucleotide sequence: TGTGCCAGCAGCCAAGTGAGGGGGACTGAAGCTTTCTTT. Its translation: CASSQVRGTEAFF.